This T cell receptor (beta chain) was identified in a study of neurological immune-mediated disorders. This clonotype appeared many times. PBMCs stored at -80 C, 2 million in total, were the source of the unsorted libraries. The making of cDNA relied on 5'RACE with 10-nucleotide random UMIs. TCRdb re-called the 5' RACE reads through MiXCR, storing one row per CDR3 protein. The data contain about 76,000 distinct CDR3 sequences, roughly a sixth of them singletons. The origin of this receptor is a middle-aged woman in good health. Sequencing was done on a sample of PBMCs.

The CDR3 sequence is CASSSNFGQGAYEQYF. In DNA form, the CDR3 reads TGCGCCAGCAGCTCGAACTTCGGACAGGGGGCTTACGAGCAGTACTTC. The chain recombines TRBV5-1 with TRBJ2-7; TRBD1 matches 11 bases. The CDR3 is 16 residues long. Germline V gene lookup returns CDR1 SGHRS and CDR2 YFSETQ. The trim removed 3 bases at V and 4 bases at J, leaving 9 bases unmatched.